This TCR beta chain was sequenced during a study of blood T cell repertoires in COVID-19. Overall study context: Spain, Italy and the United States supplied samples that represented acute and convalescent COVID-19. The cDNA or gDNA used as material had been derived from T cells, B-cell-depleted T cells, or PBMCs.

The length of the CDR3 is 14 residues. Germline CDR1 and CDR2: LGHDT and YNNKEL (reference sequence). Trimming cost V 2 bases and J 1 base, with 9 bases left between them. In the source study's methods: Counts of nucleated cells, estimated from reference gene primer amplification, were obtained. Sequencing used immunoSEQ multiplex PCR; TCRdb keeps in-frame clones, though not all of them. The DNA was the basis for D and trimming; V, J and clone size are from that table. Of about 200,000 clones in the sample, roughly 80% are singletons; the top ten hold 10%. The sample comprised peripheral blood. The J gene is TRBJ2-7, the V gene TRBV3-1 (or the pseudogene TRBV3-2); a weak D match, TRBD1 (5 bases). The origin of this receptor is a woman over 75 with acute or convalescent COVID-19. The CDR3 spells CASSQSRVSYEQYF. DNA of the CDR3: TGTGCCAGCAGCCAAAGCAGGGTGTCCTACGAGCAGTACTTC.